The 31 T cell receptor beta chains below all came from one sample that was sequenced in a study of T cells in tumors after PD-1 blockade (dated by TCRdb to about 2019). Library preparation used the immunoSEQ multiplex PCR assay. TCRdb retrieved this table from immuneACCESS and kept in-frame rearrangements only. Not all clones are present; in checked studies, unresolved V genes account for under half, and no reason is known for the remainder. For this sample there are some 66,000 clones; less than 85% appear just once. The leading ten clones occupy 4.7% of the sample. The time point label, as the study defines it: after anti-PD-1 therapy. The source material was PBMCs, sampled after anti-PD-1 treatment. The source is a human donor with basal cell carcinoma.

The chain joins TRBV28 to TRBJ2-1; no definite D call. Germline V gene sequence: CDR1 MDHEN, CDR2 SYDVKM. The CDR3 covers 12 residues. V shed 5 bases and J shed 4 bases, with 6 bases lying between them. The DNA of the CDR3 is TGTGCCAGCAGTGACTTTTACAATGAGCAGTTCTTC. Translated: CASSDFYNEQFF.

V gene TRBV5-1 combines with J gene TRBJ2-3, with 8 bases matching TRBD2. V trimming: 4 bases; J trimming: 0 bases; junction bases outside the gene matches: 7. The CDR3 totals 16 residues. CDR1 is SGHRS and CDR2 is YFSETQ in the germline V gene. CDR3 nucleotides: TGCGCCAGCAGCGATCAAGCGGGGGCGAGCACAGATACGCAGTATTTT. Encoded protein: CASSDQAGASTDTQYF.

The V gene is TRBV14, the J gene TRBJ2-1, with D tentatively TRBD2 (6 bases). Germline V gene sequence: CDR1 SGHDN, CDR2 FVKESK. V lost 0 bases to trimming and J lost 0 bases, with 18 bases between them. The CDR3 length is 19 residues. The CDR3 spells CASSQDRGGRGLSYNEQFF. CDR3 in DNA: TGTGCCAGCAGCCAAGATCGAGGAGGAAGGGGACTCTCCTACAATGAGCAGTTCTTC.

The chain couples TRBV6-5 to TRBJ2-7, with 10 bases identical to TRBD1. Looked up from germline, CDR1 is MNHEY and CDR2 is SVGAGI. The ends lost 5 bases at V and 5 bases at J; junction bases unmatched: 6. The CDR3 has 14 residues. This CDR3 is CASSRQGAPNEQYF. For the CDR3, the DNA is TGTGCCAGCAGTCGACAGGGGGCCCCTAACGAGCAGTACTTC.

V and J are TRBV4-2 and TRBJ2-7; TRBD2 matches at 11 bases. V was clipped by 2 bases and J by 3 bases; unmatched bases: 3. The CDR3 is 15 residues long. CDR1 and CDR2 (germline): LGHNA, YNFKEQ. The CDR3: CASSQPSGGIYEQYF. CDR3 in DNA: TGTGCCAGCAGCCAACCTAGCGGGGGGATCTACGAGCAGTACTTC.

The sample holds one count of this clone. The chain combines TRBV3-1 (or the pseudogene TRBV3-2) with TRBJ2-1; 13 bases map to TRBD2. The ends lost 4 bases at V and 7 bases at J; junction bases unmatched: 1. This CDR3 contains 14 residues. Germline V gives CDR1 LGHDT, CDR2 YNNKEL (reference sequence). The DNA for the CDR3 is TGTGCCAGCAGCCCGACTAGCGGGGGGAATGAGCAGTTCTTC. Protein: CASSPTSGGNEQFF.

This clone was found a few times. The chain has TRBV6-6 and TRBJ1-3; weak D call: TRBD1 (6 bases). V lost 7 bases, J lost 4 bases, and 17 bases lay in between. Germline V gene data show CDR1 as MNHNY and CDR2 as SVGAGI (reference sequence). This CDR3 region has 15 residues. Written as DNA, the CDR3 is TGTGCCAGCACCAACTCGGGGACACAAGGAAACACCATATATTTT. It translates to CASTNSGTQGNTIYF.

V is TRBV28 and J is TRBJ1-1; D is ambiguous. The CDR3 is 15 amino acids. The ends were cut back, 3 bases at V and 5 bases at J, with 16 bases in the middle. Germline CDR1 reads MDHEN; CDR2 reads SYDVKM. CDR3 region: CASSFPGISGTEAFF. CDR3 in DNA: TGTGCCAGCAGTTTCCCGGGGATCTCCGGGACTGAAGCTTTCTTT.

The rearrangement links TRBV5-1 to TRBJ2-2; D might be TRBD2 (6 bases). Germline CDR1 is SGHRS and CDR2 is YFSETQ. V lost 4 bases, J lost 3 bases, and 10 bases lay in between. There are 14 residues in the CDR3. CDR3 nucleotide sequence: TGCGCCAGCAGCCTAGCTAGCGACACCGGGGAGCTGTTTTTT. Its protein product is CASSLASDTGELFF.

This clone was observed a few times. The chain carries TRBV7-9 and TRBJ1-1; D is unresolved. The CDR3 extends over 14 amino acids. Trimming removed 1 base at V and 1 base at J, with 7 bases between. The germline CDR1 and CDR2 sequences are SEHNR and FQNEAQ (reference sequence). CDR3 residues: CASSLDIPNTEAFF. The CDR3 coding sequence is TGTGCCAGCAGCTTAGATATTCCGAACACTGAAGCTTTCTTT.

This sequence joins TRBV28 and TRBJ2-1, with 7 bases aligning to TRBD1. CDR1 is MDHEN, CDR2 SYDVKM, per germline. V lost 1 base, J lost 12 bases, and 9 bases stayed unmatched. CDR3 length: 14 residues. In DNA, the CDR3 is TGTGCCAGCAGTTTATTACAGGGGTTAGGCGTGCAGTTCTTC. This encodes CASSLLQGLGVQFF.

The chain combines TRBV5-6 with TRBJ1-2, with 9 bases matching TRBD1. This CDR3 has 13 amino acids. The junction had 10 bases not matched to a gene; V was cut back by 6 bases and J by 10 bases. CDR1 is SGHDT and CDR2 is YYEEEE in the germline V gene. CDR3 nucleotides: TGTGCCAGCAACCCTACGGACAGGGGAGACTACACCTTC. It specifies CASNPTDRGDYTF. The complete variable domain, with remaining parts taken from reference TRBV5-6 and TRBJ1-2, reads DAGVTQSPTHLIKTRGQQVTLRCSPKSGHDTVSWYQQALGQGPQFIFQYYEEEERQRGNFPDRFSGHQFPNYSSELNVNALLLGDSALYLCASNPTDRGDYTFGSGTRLTVV.

The chain employs TRBV5-1 and TRBJ1-6; D is perhaps TRBD1 (5 bases). Germline loops: CDR1 SGHRS, CDR2 YFSETQ. V was trimmed by 2 bases and J by 5 bases, leaving 14 bases between them. CDR3 length: 16 residues. CDR3 bases: TGCGCCAGCAGCTTAATTGGGGGGGTTGATAATTCACCCCTCCACTTT. Translation gives CASSLIGGVDNSPLHF.

This chain joins TRBV6-5 and TRBJ1-5; unclear D gene. Germline V gene data show CDR1 as MNHEY and CDR2 as SVGAGI. V shed 7 bases and J shed 1 base, with 8 bases lying between them. The CDR3 has 13 residues. In DNA form, the CDR3 reads TGTGCCAGCACGGGCGGGAGCAATCAGCCCCAGCATTTT. Protein sequence: CASTGGSNQPQHF.

This clone showed up just a few times. The rearrangement links TRBV30 to TRBJ1-4; weak D call: TRBD1 (6 bases). This CDR3 is built from 16 residues. The V end lost 2 bases, the J end lost 4 bases, and 17 bases lay between the germline ends. The germline CDR1 and CDR2 sequences are GTSNPN and SVGIG (reference sequence). The CDR3: CAWSRRGRSVNEKLFF. As DNA, the CDR3 is TGTGCCTGGAGTCGTAGGGGGAGGTCAGTTAATGAAAAACTGTTTTTT.

The count of this clone is one. V gene TRBV6-2 or TRBV6-3 combines with J gene TRBJ1-1, with D perhaps TRBD1 (5 bases). This CDR3 is built from 17 residues. V was clipped by 0 bases and J by 0 bases, with 14 bases between them. Germline V CDR1 and CDR2: MNHEY, SVGEGT. CDR3 amino acids: CASSYSRGANMNTEAFF. The DNA of the CDR3 is TGTGCCAGCAGTTACTCGAGGGGAGCAAACATGAACACTGAAGCTTTCTTT.

The chain recombines TRBV3-1 (or the pseudogene TRBV3-2) with TRBJ1-3; D gene unclear. Per the germline V gene, CDR1 is LGHDT and CDR2 is YNNKEL (reference sequence). CDR3 size: 13 residues. Trimming left V 1 base short and J 3 bases short, with 4 bases between. CDR3 bases: TGTGCCAGCAGCCAAGGAGGTGGAAACACCATATATTTT. Its translation is CASSQGGGNTIYF.

V and J are TRBV21-1 and TRBJ1-1; TRBD1 is taken as the D call from the table, unchecked against the DNA. TRBV21-1 is a listed pseudogene. The CDR3 extends over 15 amino acids. CDR3 region: CASSKWTGLGTEAFF. CDR3 nucleotides: TGTGCCAGCAGCAAATGGACAGGGCTTGGCACTGAAGCTTTCTTT.

This rearrangement joins TRBV30 to TRBJ2-7; TRBD2 might be the D (5 bases). Germline V gene lookup returns CDR1 GTSNPN and CDR2 SVGIG (reference sequence). This CDR3 is built from 14 residues. The V gene lost 0 bases and the J gene lost 8 bases, with 17 bases spanning the gap. In nucleotides, the CDR3 is TGTGCCTGGAGTGTGCAAGGGAGCCCTTGGAAGCAGTACTTC. Encoded protein: CAWSVQGSPWKQYF.

This clone occurred a few times. The chain combines TRBV7-9 with TRBJ1-2, with D unresolved. Germline V lookup: CDR1 SEHNR, CDR2 FQNEAQ (reference sequence). The germline V and J ends were trimmed by 0 bases and 8 bases, with 13 bases remaining between them. The CDR3 is made up of 14 amino acids. The CDR3 spells CASSLAAGGRGYTF. CDR3 DNA sequence: TGTGCCAGCAGCTTAGCGGCAGGCGGAAGGGGCTACACCTTC.

This clone was seen once. The chain is built from TRBV5-6 and TRBJ2-7; the D is unclear. In germline, CDR1 is SGHDT, CDR2 YYEEEE. V was shortened by 2 bases and J by 2 bases, with 11 bases between the two germline ends. CDR3 length equals 14 residues. CDR3 sequence (DNA): TGTGCCAGCAGCTTCGGGCAGGAGACCTACGAGCAGTACTTC. Its translation is CASSFGQETYEQYF.

The CDR3 nucleotides are TGTGCCAGCACCCGGGACAGCACAGATACGCAGTATTTT. Translation: CASTRDSTDTQYF. The chain carries TRBV6-5 and TRBJ2-3, with D tentatively TRBD1 or TRBD2 (5 bases each). Trimming pared 7 bases from V and 0 bases from J, leaving 8 bases between. From germline, CDR1 is MNHEY and CDR2 SVGAGI. The CDR3 consists of 13 residues.

At least ten counts were recorded for this clone. The V gene is TRBV9, the J gene TRBJ2-3; D unresolved. The CDR3 extends over 15 amino acids. Germline V gene sequence: CDR1 SGDLS, CDR2 YYNGEE. The V end was cut by 0 bases, the J end by 0 bases, with 8 bases between. The CDR3 DNA reads as TGTGCCAGCAGCGTAGCGGCTCAAAGCACAGATACGCAGTATTTT. This encodes CASSVAAQSTDTQYF.

The V and J genes are TRBV6-2 or TRBV6-3 and TRBJ1-1, with D possibly being TRBD1 (5 bases). Trimming removed 2 bases from V and 0 bases from J, with 16 bases in between. CDR1 and CDR2 from the germline V gene are MNHEY and SVGEGT. The CDR3 is 17 residues long. The CDR3 protein is CASSYPPWTPMNTEAFF. CDR3 bases: TGTGCCAGCAGTTACCCTCCTTGGACACCTATGAACACTGAAGCTTTCTTT.

V is TRBV5-1 and J is TRBJ2-5, with TRBD2 matching over 7 bases. Germline CDR1 is SGHRS and CDR2 is YFSETQ. This CDR3 contains 16 residues. V lost 0 bases and J lost 5; bases outside the gene matches: 10. DNA of the CDR3: TGCGCCAGCAGCTTGGCTCTGCGGGGGACGGGGGAGACCCAGTACTTC. Encoded protein: CASSLALRGTGETQYF.

The rearrangement links TRBV19 to TRBJ2-5; 12 bases match TRBD1. The germline V gene encodes CDR1 LNHDA and CDR2 SQIVND (reference sequence). This CDR3 comprises 16 residues. V lost 2 bases to trimming and J lost 5 bases; unmatched junction nucleotides: 6. The CDR3 region is CASSISGQGAHETQYF. The CDR3 DNA sequence: TGTGCCAGTAGTATATCGGGACAGGGGGCGCACGAGACCCAGTACTTC.

CDR3 loop: CASSKQGEDYEQYF. The CDR3 coding sequence is TGTGCCAGCAGTAAGCAGGGTGAGGACTACGAGCAGTACTTC. The gene calls are TRBV6-5 and TRBJ2-7; a possible D gene is TRBD1 (5 bases). The CDR3 is 14 residues long. The V and J ends lost 5 bases and 3 bases respectively, with 14 bases between them. Germline V lookup: CDR1 MNHEY, CDR2 SVGAGI.

V usage is TRBV5-1 and J usage is TRBJ2-1, with D possibly matching TRBD2 (6 bases). This CDR3 has 13 residues. Trimming left V 1 base short and J 10 bases short, with 12 bases between. Germline V lookup: CDR1 SGHRS, CDR2 YFSETQ. The CDR3 coding sequence is TGCGCCAGCAGCTTGCTGGGGGAGGAAGAGCAGTTCTTC. Encoded protein: CASSLLGEEEQFF. Full variable domain (outside the CDR3, taken from reference TRBV5-1 and TRBJ2-1): KAGVTQTPRYLIKTRGQQVTLSCSPISGHRSVSWYQQTPGQGLQFLFEYFSETQRNKGNFPGRFSGRQFSNSRSEMNVSTLELGDSALYLCASSLLGEEEQFFGPGTRLTVL.

The CDR3 reads CASTPPGQGCLEQYF. The CDR3 DNA reads as TGTGCCAGCACCCCACCGGGACAGGGTTGCCTCGAGCAGTACTTC. V and J are TRBV5-6 and TRBJ2-7; 9 bases are a match to TRBD1. This CDR3 contains 15 residues. The germline CDR1 and CDR2 sequences are SGHDT and YYEEEE. Trimming at V came to 6 bases and at J to 6 bases, leaving 13 bases not matched to a gene.

The V call is TRBV27, the J call TRBJ2-1, with 9 bases aligning to TRBD2. CDR3 length: 16 amino acids. CDR1 MNHEY and CDR2 SMNVEV come from the germline V gene (reference sequence). Losses at the gene ends were 0 bases for V and 2 bases for J; bases not matched to a gene: 2. The CDR3 loop reads CASSLSASGAYNEQFF. CDR3 bases: TGTGCCAGCAGTTTATCGGCTAGCGGGGCCTACAATGAGCAGTTCTTC.

The genes are TRBV6-1 and TRBJ2-7; D ambiguous. The CDR3 has 17 residues. From germline, CDR1 is MNHNS and CDR2 SASEGT. V was shortened by 2 bases and J by 2 bases, with 19 bases between the two germline ends. In DNA, the CDR3 is TGTGCCAGCAGTGAACTGTACCACCGGACGAGTCCCTACGAGCAGTACTTC. Protein sequence: CASSELYHRTSPYEQYF.